This T cell receptor (beta chain) was found in a study of T cells in Graves' hyperthyroidism and ophthalmopathy. Points from the study as a whole: Blood held most thyroid clonotypes expanded above 0.001 frequency.

With V trimmed by 4 bases and J by 7 bases, 15 bases remained unmatched. This CDR3 has 16 residues. CDR1 MDHEN and CDR2 SYDVKM come from the germline V gene. This clonotype appeared many times. Its cognate antigen is unknown. The CDR3 regions of TCR beta were amplified from RNA transcripts. An initial round of RT-PCR targeting the TCR CDR3 relied on the HTBI primer set. TCRdb re-analysed the multiplex PCR reads in MiXCR, keeping a single row per CDR3 protein. The table lists a few hundred thousand distinct CDR3 sequences, 15% of them singletons. Diagnoses rested on clinical symptoms, serum thyroxine and TRAb, thyroid ultrasound and orbital computed tomography. Fresh 10 ml peripheral blood yielded PBMCs.

This sequence originates from a woman aged 30 to 39 with Graves' hyperthyroidism. This chain uses TRBV28 with TRBJ2-7; 8 bases map to TRBD1. Sequencing was performed on blood. In nucleotides, the CDR3 is TGTGCCAGCAGTTCGGGCAGGGGGCTTCCTCTGAGGGAGCAGTACTTC. Translation: CASSSGRGLPLREQYF.